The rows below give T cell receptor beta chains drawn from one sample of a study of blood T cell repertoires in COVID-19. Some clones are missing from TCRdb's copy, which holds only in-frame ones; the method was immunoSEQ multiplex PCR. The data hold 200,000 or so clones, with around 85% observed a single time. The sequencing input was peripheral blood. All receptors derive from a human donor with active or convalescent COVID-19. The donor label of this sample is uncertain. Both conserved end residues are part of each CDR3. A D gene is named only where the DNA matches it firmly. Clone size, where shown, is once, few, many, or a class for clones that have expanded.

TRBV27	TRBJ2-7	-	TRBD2	TGTGCCAGCAGTCAGCGGGGGGGGAACTCCTGGGAGCAGTACTTC	CASSQRGGNSWEQYF
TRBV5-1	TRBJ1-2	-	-	TGCGCCAGCAGCTTCGGGGGTGACTATGGCTACACCTTC	CASSFGGDYGYTF
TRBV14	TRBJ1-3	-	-	TGTGCCAGCAGCCAACGGGAGGGAAACACCATATATTTT	CASSQREGNTIYF
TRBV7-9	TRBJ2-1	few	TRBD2	TGTGCCAGCAGGGGCCGGCCTAGCGGGCATACAAATGAGCAGTTCTTC	CASRGRPSGHTNEQFF
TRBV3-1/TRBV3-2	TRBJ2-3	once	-	TGTGCCAGCAGCCAAGAGGGCATAGATACGCAGTATTTT	CASSQEGIDTQYF
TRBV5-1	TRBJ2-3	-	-	TGCGCCAGCAGCCTGAGGGCACCCAGAACAGATACGCAGTATTTT	CASSLRAPRTDTQYF
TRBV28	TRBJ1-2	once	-	TGTGCCAGCAGTTATATCGACAGAGTCGAGGTCAGCTACACCTTC	CASSYIDRVEVSYTF
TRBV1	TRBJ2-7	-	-	TGCACCAGCAGCCAAACTACTAGCGGGACGTCCTACGAGCAGTACTTC	CTSSQTTSGTSYEQYF
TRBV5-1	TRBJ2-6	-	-	TGCGCCAGCAGCCCAGGGGCGGGTCCCTCTGGGGCCAACGTCCTGACTTTC	CASSPGAGPSGANVLTF
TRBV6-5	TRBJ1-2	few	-	TGTGCCAGCAGCCGCCCCGGGGTTAACTATGGCTACACCTTC	CASSRPGVNYGYTF
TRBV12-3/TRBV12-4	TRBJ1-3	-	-	TGTGCCATCCCGGGCTCTGGAAACACCATATATTTT	CAIPGSGNTIYF
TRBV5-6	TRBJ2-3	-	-	TGTGCCAGCAGCTTGGCAGGGTTCGGCGGGGTGACTAGCACAGATACGCAGTATTTT	CASSLAGFGGVTSTDTQYF
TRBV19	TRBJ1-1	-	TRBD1	TGTGCCAGTAGTATTCGGCAGGGGGGCACTGAAGCTTTCTTT	CASSIRQGGTEAFF
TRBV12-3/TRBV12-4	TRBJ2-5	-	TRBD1	TGTGCCAGCATCCCGACAGGGCGAGAGACCCAGTACTTC	CASIPTGRETQYF
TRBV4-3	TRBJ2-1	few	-	TGCGCCAGCAGCCAAGATATTCCCAATGAGCAGTTCTTC	CASSQDIPNEQFF
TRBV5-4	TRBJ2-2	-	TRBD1	TGTGCCAGCAGCGACAGACAGGGGGCCGGGGAGCTGTTTTTT	CASSDRQGAGELFF
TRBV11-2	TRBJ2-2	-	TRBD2	TGTGCCAGCAGCTCATCTACTAGCGGGGCGTCGCTGTTTTTT	CASSSSTSGASLFF
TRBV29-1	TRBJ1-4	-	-	TGCAGCGTTGAAGATTTCGGGGTGGGAGGAGAAAAACTGTTTTTT	CSVEDFGVGGEKLFF
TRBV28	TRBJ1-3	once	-	TGTGCCAGCAGTTTCCACGTTGCACGGGCTGGAAACACCATATATTTT	CASSFHVARAGNTIYF
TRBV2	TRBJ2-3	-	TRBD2	TGTGCCACCAGCAAGAGCGGGACTACTAGCACAGATACGCAGTATTTT	CATSKSGTTSTDTQYF
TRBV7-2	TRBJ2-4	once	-	TGTGCCAGCAGCCTAACGGCGGAAAACATTCAGTACTTC	CASSLTAENIQYF
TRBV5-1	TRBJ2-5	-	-	TGCGCCAGCAGCTCAGGGGACCAGGGAGAGACCCAGTACTTC	CASSSGDQGETQYF
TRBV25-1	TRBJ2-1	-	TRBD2	TGTGCCAGCAGGGGACTAGCGGAATACAATGAGCAGTTCTTC	CASRGLAEYNEQFF
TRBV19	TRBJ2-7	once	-	TGTGCCATAGACGGGACCTACGAGCAGTACTTC	CAIDGTYEQYF
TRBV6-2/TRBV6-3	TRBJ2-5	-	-	TGTGCCAGCAGTTACTCTGGCGGGCCGTACCAAGAGACCCAGTACTTC	CASSYSGGPYQETQYF
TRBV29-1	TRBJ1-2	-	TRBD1	TGCAGCGTTGAAGATAACGGAAGGGACAGGTCTAACTATGGCTACACCTTC	CSVEDNGRDRSNYGYTF
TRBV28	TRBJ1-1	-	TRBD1	TGTGCCAGCAGTGGGACCGGGACAGGGAGCCATGCTTTCTTT	CASSGTGTGSHAFF
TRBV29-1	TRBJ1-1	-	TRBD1	TGCAGCGTTGATTGGCAGGGGGGTGTCACTGAAGCTTTCTTT	CSVDWQGGVTEAFF
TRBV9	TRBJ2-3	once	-	TGTGCCAGCAGCGTCACCGGGACAAGAAGGGGCACAGATACGCAGTATTTT	CASSVTGTRRGTDTQYF
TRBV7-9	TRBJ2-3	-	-	TGTGCCAGCAGCCCTGAACCGGGGAAGCGAGATACGCAGTATTTT	CASSPEPGKRDTQYF
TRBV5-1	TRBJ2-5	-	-	TGCGCCAGCAGCTCCGGGACTCTCAGCACGAAATACTTC	CASSSGTLSTKYF
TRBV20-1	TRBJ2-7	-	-	TGCAGTGCTAGTTCGGGCGGGCTATACGAGCAGTACTTC	CSASSGGLYEQYF
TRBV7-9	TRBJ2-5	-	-	TGTGCCAGCAGCTTAGGGAGCCCGGAGACCCAGTACTTC	CASSLGSPETQYF
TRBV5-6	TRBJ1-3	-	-	TGTGCCAGCAGCCAGACAGGCCCCCTTTGGAACACCATATATTTT	CASSQTGPLWNTIYF
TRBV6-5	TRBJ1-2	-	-	TGTGCCAGCAGTTCCTCCTCTCGGGGAAATGGCTACACCTTC	CASSSSSRGNGYTF
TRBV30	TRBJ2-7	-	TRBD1	TGTGCCTGGAGCGCAGGGGGACCCTACGAGCAGTACTTC	CAWSAGGPYEQYF
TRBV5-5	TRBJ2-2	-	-	TGTGCCAGCAGCTTGGCTTCTAACACCGGGGAGCTGTTTTTT	CASSLASNTGELFF
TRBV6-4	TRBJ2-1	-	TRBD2	TGTGCCAGCAGCGGACTAGCGGGGGGAAACAATGAGCAGTTCTTC	CASSGLAGGNNEQFF
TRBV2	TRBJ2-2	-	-	TGTGCCAGCGCCTGGGAGGATACCGGGGAGCTGTTTTTT	CASAWEDTGELFF
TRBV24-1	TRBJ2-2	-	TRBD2	TGTGCCACCAGTGAAGCGGGGGGGCGAGCCGGGGAGCTGTTTTTT	CATSEAGGRAGELFF
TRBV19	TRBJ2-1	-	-	TGTGCCAGTACTGCGGACAGATACAATGAGCAGTTCTTC	CASTADRYNEQFF
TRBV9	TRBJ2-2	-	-	TGTGCCAGCAGCGCATCAGGAGGGACCGGGGAGCTGTTTTTT	CASSASGGTGELFF
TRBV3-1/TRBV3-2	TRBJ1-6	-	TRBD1	TGTGCCAGCAGCCAAACAGGGGAATCACCCCTCCACTTT	CASSQTGESPLHF
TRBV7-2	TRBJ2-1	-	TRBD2	TGTGCCAGCAGCCCGGCTAGCGGGACGGTAGGAAATTACAATGAGCAGTTCTTC	CASSPASGTVGNYNEQFF
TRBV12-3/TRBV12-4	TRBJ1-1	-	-	TGTGCCAGCAGTTTGTCAGGGTCCGAAGCTTTCTTT	CASSLSGSEAFF
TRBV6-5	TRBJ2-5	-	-	TGTGCCAGCAGTCATAGTTCAGGGGAGACCCAGTACTTC	CASSHSSGETQYF
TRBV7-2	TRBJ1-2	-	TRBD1	TGTGCCAGCAGCTTAGGAATAGGTCTACAGGGGGCGCAGGGCTACACCTTC	CASSLGIGLQGAQGYTF
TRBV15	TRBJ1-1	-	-	TGTGCCACCAGCAGAGATCGTGGAGGACCTGAAGCTTTCTTT	CATSRDRGGPEAFF
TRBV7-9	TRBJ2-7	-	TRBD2	TGTGCCAGCAGCTTAAAGGGCGGGGGGCCCTACGAGCAGTACTTC	CASSLKGGGPYEQYF
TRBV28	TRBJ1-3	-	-	TGTGCCAGCAGCTCATCAGGCTCTGGAAACACCATATATTTT	CASSSSGSGNTIYF
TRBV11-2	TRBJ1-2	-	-	TGTGCCAGCAGCTTAGATCATCCAGGAATCACCTTC	CASSLDHPGITF
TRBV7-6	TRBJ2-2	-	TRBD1	TGTGCCAGCAAACCGGGACAGGTGAACACCGGGGAGCTGTTTTTT	CASKPGQVNTGELFF
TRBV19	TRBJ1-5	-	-	TGTGCCAGTATCTTCCAGGGGAGCAATCAGCCCCAGCATTTT	CASIFQGSNQPQHF
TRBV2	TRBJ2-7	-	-	TGTGCCAGCAGTGGACGAGGCGGGGAATGGGAGCAGTACTTC	CASSGRGGEWEQYF